This TCR beta chain was recovered during a study of beta chain features in type 1 diabetes. Each sorted population was over 98% pure. V was trimmed by 5 bases and J by 5 bases, leaving 15 bases between them. The CDR3 is 15 residues long. Germline lookup yields CDR1 LNHDA and CDR2 SQIVND (reference sequence). Reverse transcribing all isolated RNA meant expressed TCRB transcripts were sequenced. Generated by immunoSEQ multiplex PCR, the TCRdb table keeps only in-frame clones and is missing some. The sample includes 330,000 or so clones, around an eighth of them seen just once. General observations from the study: TCRB CDR3 length was moderately but significantly reduced in all four CD4+ subsets of Type 1 diabetes patients. Relative to healthy donors, patients appeared to have naive, central memory and Treg TCRB repertoires that were more similar.

Turning to this clone: Its target is unknown.

This chain joins TRBV19 and TRBJ1-4; D is possibly TRBD1 (5 bases). Material: naive CD4+ T cells from blood. This clonotype was obtained from a woman younger than 30 with type 1 diabetes. The CDR3 DNA reads as TGTGCCAGTAGTGCTCCGGGCCGACAGAATGAAAAACTGTTTTTT. It codes for CASSAPGRQNEKLFF.